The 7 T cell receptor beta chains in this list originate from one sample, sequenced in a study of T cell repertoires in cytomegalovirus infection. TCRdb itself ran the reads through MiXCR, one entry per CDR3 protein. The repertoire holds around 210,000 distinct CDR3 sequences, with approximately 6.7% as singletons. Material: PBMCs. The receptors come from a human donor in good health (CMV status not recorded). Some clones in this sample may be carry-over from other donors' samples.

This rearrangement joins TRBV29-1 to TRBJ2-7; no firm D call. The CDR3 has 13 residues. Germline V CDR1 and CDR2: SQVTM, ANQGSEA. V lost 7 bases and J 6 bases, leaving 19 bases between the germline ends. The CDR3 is CSALQGQISEQYF. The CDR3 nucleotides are TGCAGCGCCCTCCAAGGTCAGATCAGCGAGCAGTACTTC.

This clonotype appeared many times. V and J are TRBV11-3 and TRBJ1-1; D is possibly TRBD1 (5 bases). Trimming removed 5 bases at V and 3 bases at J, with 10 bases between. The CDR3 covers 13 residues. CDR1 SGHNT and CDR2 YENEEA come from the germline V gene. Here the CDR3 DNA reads TGTGCCAGCAGCGTCAGGGTTGACACTGAAGCTTTCTTT. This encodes CASSVRVDTEAFF.

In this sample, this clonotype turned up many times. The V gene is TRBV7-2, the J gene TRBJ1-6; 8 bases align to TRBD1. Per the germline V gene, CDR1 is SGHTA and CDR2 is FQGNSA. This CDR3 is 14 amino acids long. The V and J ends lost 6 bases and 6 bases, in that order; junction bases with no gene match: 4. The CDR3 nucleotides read TGTGCCAGCAGATCGGGACAGGTTAATTCACCCCTCCACTTT. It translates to CASRSGQVNSPLHF.

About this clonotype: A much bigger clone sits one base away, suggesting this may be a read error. CDR3 nucleotide sequence: TGTGCCAGCCGAGACTCGCCCAAAGATACGCAGTATTTT. Translation gives CASRDSPKDTQYF. The chain couples TRBV19 to TRBJ2-3; D is unresolved. Germline CDR1 and CDR2: LNHDA and SQIVND (reference sequence). V dropped 9 bases and J dropped 5 bases, with 15 bases sitting between them. CDR3 size: 13 residues.

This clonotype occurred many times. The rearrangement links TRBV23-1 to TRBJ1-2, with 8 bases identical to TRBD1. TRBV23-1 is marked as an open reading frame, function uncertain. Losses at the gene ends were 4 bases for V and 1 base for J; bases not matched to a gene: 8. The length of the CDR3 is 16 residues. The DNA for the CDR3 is TGCGCCAGCAGTCGTATCGGACAGGGTCATAACTATGGCTACACCTTC. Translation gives CASSRIGQGHNYGYTF.

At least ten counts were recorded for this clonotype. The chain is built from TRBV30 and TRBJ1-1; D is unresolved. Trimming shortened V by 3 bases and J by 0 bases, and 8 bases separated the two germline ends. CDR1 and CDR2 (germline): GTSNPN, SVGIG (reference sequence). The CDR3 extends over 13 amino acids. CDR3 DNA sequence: TGTGCCTGGAGACTTTTGGTGAACACTGAAGCTTTCTTT. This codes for CAWRLLVNTEAFF.

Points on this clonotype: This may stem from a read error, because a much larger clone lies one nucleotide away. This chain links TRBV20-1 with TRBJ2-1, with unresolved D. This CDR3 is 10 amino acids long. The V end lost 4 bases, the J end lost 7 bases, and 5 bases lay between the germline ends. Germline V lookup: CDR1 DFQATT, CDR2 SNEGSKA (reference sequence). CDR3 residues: CSAMRNEQFF. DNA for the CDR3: TGCAGTGCTATGCGGAATGAGCAGTTCTTC.